The next 25 T cell receptor beta chains were all read from a single sample in a study of blood T cell repertoires in COVID-19. Sequenced by immunoSEQ multiplex PCR; TCRdb stores in-frame clones only, minus some. The table includes about 200,000 clones, around 82% detected once. The sequencing input was peripheral blood. Source of these receptors: a human donor in a cohort sampled during active COVID-19.

V is TRBV5-1 and J is TRBJ2-1; 11 positions agree with TRBD2. Germline V CDR1 and CDR2: SGHRS, YFSETQ. Trimming at V came to 0 bases and at J to 6 bases, leaving 2 bases not matched to a gene. CDR3 size: 15 residues. The CDR3 reads CASSLVLAGANEQFF. In DNA form, the CDR3 reads TGCGCCAGCAGCTTGGTACTAGCGGGAGCCAATGAGCAGTTCTTC.

The V gene is TRBV3-1 (or the pseudogene TRBV3-2), the J gene TRBJ2-5; 7 bases are a match to TRBD2. CDR1 is LGHDT and CDR2 is YNNKEL in the germline V gene (reference sequence). The CDR3 is 15 amino acids. V was clipped by 1 base and J by 6 bases; unmatched bases: 8. The CDR3 reads CASSQGPWGGKTQYF. In nucleotides, the CDR3 is TGTGCCAGCAGCCAAGGCCCCTGGGGGGGGAAGACCCAGTACTTC.

V usage is TRBV4-3 and J usage is TRBJ1-3; possibly TRBD1 for D (5 bases). V was clipped by 6 bases and J by 1 base, with 10 bases between them. The CDR3 is made up of 14 amino acids. Germline V gives CDR1 LGHNA, CDR2 YSLEER. The CDR3 region has the DNA TGCGCCAGCAGTCCAGGGATTTCTGGAAACACCATATATTTT. Its translation is CASSPGISGNTIYF.

This clone was seen more than once but under ten times. The same CDR3 arises from other DNA sequences in this sample as well. This chain links TRBV27 with TRBJ2-7; TRBD2 aligns across 7 bases. V lost 3 bases, J lost 7 bases, and 0 bases stayed unmatched. Per germline, CDR1 MNHEY and CDR2 SMNVEV (reference sequence). This CDR3 spans 11 amino acids. The CDR3 nucleotides are TGTGCCAGCAGTTTGGGGGGGGAGCAGTACTTC. It yields the protein CASSLGGEQYF.

The chain carries TRBV7-2 and TRBJ1-2, with 7 bases identical to TRBD1. CDR3 length: 14 residues. Trimming cost V 1 base and J 4 bases; bases outside gene matches: 3. CDR1 and CDR2 from the germline V gene are SGHTA and FQGNSA. The DNA for the CDR3 is TGTGCCAGCAGCTTAGAGACAGGGTTCTATGGCTACACCTTC. Amino acid sequence: CASSLETGFYGYTF.

The V gene is TRBV2, the J gene TRBJ2-1; D possibly corresponds to TRBD2 (7 bases). Germline V gene data show CDR1 as SNHLY and CDR2 as FYNNEI. Trimming removed 6 bases from V and 9 bases from J, with 18 bases in between. The CDR3 is made up of 14 amino acids. This chain's CDR3 is CASRVGLGGSEQFF. The CDR3 DNA reads as TGTGCCAGCAGGGTAGGACTAGGGGGATCTGAGCAGTTCTTC.

The chain uses TRBV5-6 and TRBJ1-5, with D possibly matching TRBD1 (6 bases). Looked up from germline, CDR1 is SGHDT and CDR2 is YYEEEE. The CDR3 loop spans 15 amino acids. Trimming cost V 3 bases and J 6 bases, with 16 bases left between them. CDR3 in amino acids: CASSSSRQVGQPQHF. The DNA for the CDR3 is TGTGCCAGCAGCTCCTCGAGACAGGTGGGTCAGCCCCAGCATTTT.

The chain carries TRBV9 and TRBJ1-6; no clear D. The V end was cut by 0 bases, the J end by 5 bases, with 12 bases between. CDR1 and CDR2 from the germline V gene are SGDLS and YYNGEE. This CDR3 is built from 16 residues. For the CDR3, the DNA is TGTGCCAGCAGCGTAGAGGAGACGGCGGATAATTCACCCCTCCACTTT. Translated, it gives CASSVEETADNSPLHF.

This sequence joins TRBV20-1 and TRBJ1-5; 8 bases fit TRBD1. Germline CDR1 DFQATT, CDR2 SNEGSKA (reference sequence). V gave up 3 bases and J gave up 6 bases; unmatched junction bases: 4. CDR3 length: 13 residues. CDR3 bases: TGCAGTGCTAGTCAGGGGGCAGGTCAGCCCCAGCATTTT. It codes for CSASQGAGQPQHF.

V is TRBV6-1 and J is TRBJ1-3; D remains unclear. The CDR3 runs 16 residues. V dropped 4 bases and J dropped 4 bases, with 17 bases sitting between them. Germline CDR1 reads MNHNS; CDR2 reads SASEGT. For the CDR3, the DNA is TGTGCCAGCAGTGCCCAAGACCGGCGGTCCGGAAACACCATATATTTT. Its translation: CASSAQDRRSGNTIYF.

The V gene is TRBV24-1, the J gene TRBJ1-5; 8 bases are shared with TRBD1. Trimming removed 4 bases from V and 9 bases from J; junction bases left unmatched: 7. Per the germline V gene, CDR1 is KGHDR and CDR2 is SFDVKD. The CDR3 has 14 amino acids. This CDR3 reads CATSDFGQGGPQHF. Here the CDR3 DNA reads TGTGCCACCAGTGACTTCGGACAGGGCGGGCCCCAGCATTTT.

This chain uses TRBV28 with TRBJ1-2; 8 positions agree with TRBD1. The CDR3 is 13 amino acids. Germline V gene data show CDR1 as MDHEN and CDR2 as SYDVKM. V was pared by 10 bases and J by 6 bases, with 10 bases of the junction left unmatched. The CDR3 DNA reads as TGTGCCACCCTCTCCAGGGGGCGCCATGGCTACACCTTC. It encodes CATLSRGRHGYTF.

In the case of this clone: Other DNA sequences in this sample translate to the same CDR3. This chain uses TRBV6-1 with TRBJ2-7; TRBD2 matches 7 bases. V shed 3 bases and J 6 bases; nucleotides not matched to a gene: 2. This CDR3 has 12 residues. Germline V gene sequence: CDR1 MNHNS, CDR2 SASEGT. CDR3 residues: CASSETSSEQYF. In DNA, the CDR3 is TGTGCCAGCAGTGAGACTAGCAGCGAGCAGTACTTC.

The chain is built from TRBV9 and TRBJ2-5; 10 bases are shared with TRBD2. With 0 bases clipped from V and 4 bases from J, the junction kept 6 bases outside the gene matches. The CDR3 loop spans 16 amino acids. Germline CDR1 and CDR2: SGDLS and YYNGEE. CDR3 nucleotides: TGTGCCAGCAGCGTAGAAGTTAGCGGGGGGAGAGAGACCCAGTACTTC. Protein product: CASSVEVSGGRETQYF.

This chain links TRBV14 with TRBJ2-2; D not resolved. The CDR3 has 17 amino acids. V lost 3 bases, J lost 5 bases, and 19 bases lay in between. Per germline, CDR1 SGHDN and CDR2 FVKESK. The CDR3: CASSQDQTSRLTGELFF. In DNA, the CDR3 is TGTGCCAGCAGCCAGGATCAGACAAGTCGATTGACCGGGGAGCTGTTTTTT. Full variable domain (rest looked up from reference TRBV14 and TRBJ2-2): EAGVTQFPSHSVIEKGQTVTLRCDPISGHDNLYWYRRVMGKEIKFLLHFVKESKQDESGMPNNRFLAERTGGTYSTLKVQPAELEDSGVYFCASSQDQTSRLTGELFFGEGSRLTVL.

The chain uses TRBV7-2 and TRBJ2-7; 15 bases fit TRBD2. The CDR3 is 14 amino acids. With 5 bases clipped from V and 6 bases from J, the junction kept 2 bases outside the gene matches. Germline loops: CDR1 SGHTA, CDR2 FQGNSA. Here the CDR3 DNA reads TGTGCCAGCAGCCGGGGACTAGCGGGGGGCGAGCAGTACTTC. Translation gives CASSRGLAGGEQYF.

On this clone: The identical CDR3 is also encoded by other nucleotide sequences in the sample. V is TRBV6-5 and J is TRBJ1-2, with TRBD1 identical over 8 bases. Germline V gene lookup returns CDR1 MNHEY and CDR2 SVGAGI. The CDR3 contains 13 residues. Unmatched junction bases numbered 3, after V lost 2 bases and J lost 7 bases. The chain's CDR3 is CASSYGQGRGYTF. In DNA, the CDR3 is TGTGCCAGCAGTTACGGACAGGGACGTGGCTACACCTTC.

This chain links TRBV27 with TRBJ1-6; the match to TRBD1 covers 7 bases. Germline trimming cut 6 bases from V and 0 bases from J; bases unmatched to any gene: 5. In germline, CDR1 is MNHEY, CDR2 SMNVEV (reference sequence). This CDR3 spans 16 amino acids. The DNA of the CDR3 is TGTGCCAGCAGCCGGGACAGACGCTCCTATAATTCACCCCTCCACTTT. Its protein is CASSRDRRSYNSPLHF.

V gene TRBV5-4 combines with J gene TRBJ2-5, with 8 bases fitting TRBD2. Germline values: CDR1 SGHNT, CDR2 YYREEE (reference sequence). The V gene end was trimmed by 4 bases and the J gene end by 3 bases; junction bases not matched to a gene: 5. The CDR3 sequence is 14 residues long. The chain's CDR3 is CASSPGGGKETQYF. The CDR3 region has the DNA TGTGCCAGCAGCCCGGGGGGGGGTAAAGAGACCCAGTACTTC.

V usage is TRBV5-1 and J usage is TRBJ2-7; 10 bases are shared with TRBD2. CDR1 is SGHRS, CDR2 YFSETQ, per germline. The CDR3 is made up of 16 amino acids. V lost 4 bases to trimming and J lost 2 bases; unmatched junction nucleotides: 9. The CDR3, as DNA: TGCGCCAGCAGCAGGGGACTAGCGCGCCGAACCTACGAGCAGTACTTC. Residues: CASSRGLARRTYEQYF.

The genes are TRBV18 and TRBJ2-7; 7 nucleotides agree with TRBD1. Germline V CDR1 and CDR2: KGHSH, LQKENI. Trimming removed 6 bases from V and 9 bases from J; junction bases left unmatched: 14. The CDR3 extends over 14 amino acids. The CDR3 DNA sequence: TGTGCCAGCTCCCCCGAAGCAGGGGGAAATAGGCAGTACTTC. Protein sequence: CASSPEAGGNRQYF. Together with reference TRBV18 and TRBJ2-7, the CDR3 gives the full variable domain: NAGVMQNPRHLVRRRGQEARLRCSPMKGHSHVYWYRQLPEEGLKFMVYLQKENIIDESGMPKERFSAEFPKEGPSILRIQQVVRGDSAAYFCASSPEAGGNRQYFGPGTRLTVT.

V is TRBV9 and J is TRBJ2-3; D uncertain. Germline values: CDR1 SGDLS, CDR2 YYNGEE. The V gene lost 0 bases and the J gene lost 4 bases, with 9 bases spanning the gap. The CDR3 runs 14 residues. Here the CDR3 DNA reads TGTGCCAGCAGCGTAGCTACGACTTCAGATACGCAGTATTTT. It codes for CASSVATTSDTQYF. Together with reference TRBV9 and TRBJ2-3, the CDR3 gives the full variable domain: DSGVTQTPKHLITATGQRVTLRCSPRSGDLSVYWYQQSLDQGLQFLIQYYNGEERAKGNILERFSAQQFPDLHSELNLSSLELGDSALYFCASSVATTSDTQYFGPGTRLTVL.

V gene TRBV19 combines with J gene TRBJ1-4; the D is unclear. The germline V gene has CDR1 LNHDA and CDR2 SQIVND (reference sequence). Trimming took off 6 bases at V and 5 bases at J, with 13 bases between the two ends. The CDR3 has 14 amino acids. The DNA of the CDR3 is TGTGCCAGTAGCCCCCGGGGAGGCAATGAAAAACTGTTTTTT. This encodes CASSPRGGNEKLFF.

This clone was seen ten or more times. The sample has other DNA sequences that encode this CDR3 too. The rearrangement uses TRBV6-4 and TRBJ1-1, with TRBD1 matching 7 bases. The germline V gene has CDR1 MRHNA and CDR2 SNTAGT. Trimming cost V 5 bases and J 2 bases; bases outside gene matches: 2. The CDR3 is 13 residues long. DNA of the CDR3: TGTGCCAGCAGTAGGGGGCGTAACACTGAAGCTTTCTTT. It specifies CASSRGRNTEAFF.

This chain uses TRBV25-1 with TRBJ2-2; 15 nucleotides agree with TRBD2. The CDR3 has 16 residues. The J segment lost 7 bases and the V segment lost 2 bases, leaving 2 bases of the junction unmatched. CDR1 is MGHDK and CDR2 is SYGVNS in the germline V gene. This chain's CDR3 is CASSERTSGRGGELFF. For the CDR3, the DNA is TGTGCCAGCAGTGAACGGACTAGCGGGAGGGGCGGGGAGCTGTTTTTT.